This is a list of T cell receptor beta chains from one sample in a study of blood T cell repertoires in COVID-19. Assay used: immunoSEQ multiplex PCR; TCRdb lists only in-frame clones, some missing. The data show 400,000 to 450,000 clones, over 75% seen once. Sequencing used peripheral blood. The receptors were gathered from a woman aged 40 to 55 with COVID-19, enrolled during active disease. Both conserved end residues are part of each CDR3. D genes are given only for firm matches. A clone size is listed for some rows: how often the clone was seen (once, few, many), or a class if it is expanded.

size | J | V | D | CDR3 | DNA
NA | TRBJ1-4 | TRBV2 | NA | CASSETGFDEKLFF | TGTGCCAGCAGTGAGACAGGATTCGATGAAAAACTGTTTTTT
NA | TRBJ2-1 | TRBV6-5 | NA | CASSYGWSSYNEQFF | TGTGCCAGCAGTTACGGGTGGAGCTCCTACAATGAGCAGTTCTTC
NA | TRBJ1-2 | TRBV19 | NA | CASSIEPGQNYGYTF | TGTGCCAGTAGTATAGAGCCAGGTCAAAACTATGGCTACACCTTC
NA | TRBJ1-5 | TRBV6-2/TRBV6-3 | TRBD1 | CASSYGDRGNQPQHF | TGTGCCAGCAGTTATGGTGACAGGGGCAATCAGCCCCAGCATTTT
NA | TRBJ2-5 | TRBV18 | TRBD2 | CASSPLTRESETQYF | TGTGCCAGCTCACCGCTAACGCGGGAGAGCGAGACCCAGTACTTC
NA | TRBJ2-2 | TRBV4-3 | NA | CASRTPGELFF | TGCGCCAGCAGGACTCCCGGGGAGCTGTTTTTT
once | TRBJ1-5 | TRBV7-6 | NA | CASSLGTAYSNQPQHF | TGTGCCAGCAGCTTAGGGACAGCTTATAGCAATCAGCCCCAGCATTTT
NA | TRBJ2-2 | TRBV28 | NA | CASSSPGLTGELFF | TGTGCCAGCAGCTCCCCAGGCCTCACCGGGGAGCTGTTTTTT
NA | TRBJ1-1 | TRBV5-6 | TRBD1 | CASSLPRTGGLYGEAFF | TGTGCCAGCAGCTTGCCCCGCACAGGGGGCTTATATGGTGAAGCTTTCTTT
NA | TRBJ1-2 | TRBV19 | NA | CASSMRSLGGYTF | TGTGCCAGTAGTATGAGGAGCCTAGGTGGCTACACCTTC
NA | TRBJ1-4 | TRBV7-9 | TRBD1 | CASSFGQGREKLFF | TGTGCCAGCAGCTTCGGACAGGGGAGGGAAAAACTGTTTTTT
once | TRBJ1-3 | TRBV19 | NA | CASSIRRSSGNTIYF | TGTGCCAGTAGTATCCGACGGAGCTCTGGAAACACCATATATTTT
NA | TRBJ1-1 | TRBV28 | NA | CASSLSEGEAFF | TGTGCCAGCAGTTTATCTGAGGGTGAAGCTTTCTTT
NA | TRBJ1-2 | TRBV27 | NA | CASSLTDPQGGYGYTF | TGTGCCAGCAGTTTAACTGATCCGCAGGGAGGATATGGCTACACCTTC